The 25 T cell receptor beta chains given below trace back to one sample, sequenced in a study of identical twins. TCRdb processed the 5' RACE reads anew with MiXCR; each CDR3 protein has one entry. The sample has some 240,000 distinct CDR3 sequences; over 9.5% are singletons. Sequenced material: memory T cells sorted from blood. These receptors all stem from a man aged 45 to 65 in good health.

The sample holds many counts of this clonotype. This chain uses TRBV6-1 with TRBJ2-3, with 9 bases matching TRBD2. CDR3 length: 15 amino acids. The J segment lost 1 base and the V segment lost 4 bases, leaving 3 bases of the junction unmatched. Germline V gene data show CDR1 as MNHNS and CDR2 as SASEGT. The CDR3 nucleotides read TGTGCCAGCAGTGTTCTAGCGGGACGCACAGATACGCAGTATTTT. Translated, it gives CASSVLAGRTDTQYF.

Comment on this clonotype: This may stem from a read error, because a much larger clone lies one nucleotide away. The V call is TRBV5-8, the J call TRBJ1-2; D perhaps matches TRBD1 (5 bases). There are 14 residues in the CDR3. V lost 5 bases and J lost 4, with 15 bases in between. CDR1 and CDR2 from the germline V gene are SGHTS and YDEGEE. CDR3 region: CASRLDSRGYGYTF. CDR3 DNA: TGTGCCAGCAGATTAGACTCAAGGGGCTATGGCTACACCTTC.

This clonotype was detected many times. The V and J genes are TRBV2 and TRBJ2-7; 7 nucleotides line up with TRBD1. CDR1 and CDR2 from the germline V gene are SNHLY and FYNNEI. The CDR3 totals 14 residues. V was clipped by 2 bases and J by 5 bases; unmatched bases: 6. CDR3 DNA sequence: TGTGCCAGCAGTGAACGTACAGGGGACCACGAGCAGTACTTC. Translating it yields CASSERTGDHEQYF.

The chain couples TRBV24-1 to TRBJ2-1, with 9 nucleotides matching TRBD1. CDR3 size: 16 residues. The V and J ends lost 4 bases and 15 bases, in that order; junction bases with no gene match: 18. The germline CDR1 and CDR2 sequences are KGHDR and SFDVKD. This chain's CDR3 is CATSEALYPGQGVRFF. The CDR3 region has the DNA TGTGCCACCAGTGAGGCCCTCTACCCGGGACAGGGTGTTAGGTTCTTC.

Here the CDR3 DNA reads TGTGCCAGACCGTCTTCTGCGGTAGCGGGGGCTAGAGGGGAGCAGTACTTC. Protein sequence: CARPSSAVAGARGEQYF. The V and J genes are TRBV27 and TRBJ2-7, with 9 bases that match TRBD2. The J segment lost 7 bases and the V segment lost 9 bases, leaving 22 bases of the junction unmatched. The CDR3 is 17 amino acids. Germline CDR1 reads MNHEY; CDR2 reads SMNVEV (reference sequence).

This clonotype was seen many times. This chain joins TRBV27 and TRBJ2-1, with 9 bases matching TRBD2. V lost 1 base, J lost 6 bases, and 4 bases stayed unmatched. The CDR3 has 15 amino acids. Germline CDR1 is MNHEY and CDR2 is SMNVEV (reference sequence). CDR3 region: CASSLLAGAGNEQFF. In DNA form, the CDR3 reads TGTGCCAGCAGTTTATTAGCGGGGGCAGGCAATGAGCAGTTCTTC.

A few counts support this clonotype. V and J are TRBV27 and TRBJ2-5, with 11 bases that match TRBD2. The CDR3 consists of 18 residues. Germline CDR1 MNHEY, CDR2 SMNVEV (reference sequence). V dropped 5 bases and J dropped 5; count of bases not matched to a gene: 16. The CDR3 nucleotides read TGTGCCAGCAGTCGCTTCCACTCAACTAGCGGGAGTTTGGAGACCCAGTACTTC. This translates into CASSRFHSTSGSLETQYF.

Many counts were recorded for this clonotype. The chain is built from TRBV30 and TRBJ2-3; D call uncertain. Trimming removed 0 bases at V and 0 bases at J, with 10 bases between. The CDR3 has 15 residues. Looked up from germline, CDR1 is GTSNPN and CDR2 is SVGIG (reference sequence). CDR3 region: CAWSVDVGSTDTQYF. CDR3 coding DNA: TGTGCCTGGAGTGTAGATGTGGGAAGCACAGATACGCAGTATTTT.

The CDR3 nucleotides read TGCAGTGCTAGTCGAATGGGCCGGGGTACCGGGACAGGCTACGAGCAGTACTTC. Amino acid sequence: CSASRMGRGTGTGYEQYF. The gene calls are TRBV20-1 and TRBJ2-7, with TRBD1 matching over 8 bases. This CDR3 comprises 18 residues. V trimming: 3 bases; J trimming: 3 bases; junction bases outside the gene matches: 19. Germline V gene lookup returns CDR1 DFQATT and CDR2 SNEGSKA (reference sequence).

The V and J genes are TRBV5-1 and TRBJ2-1, with D tentatively TRBD2 (6 bases). This CDR3 spans 13 amino acids. Germline V gene data show CDR1 as SGHRS and CDR2 as YFSETQ. Deletions cut 6 bases from V and 6 bases from J, with 13 bases between. The CDR3 protein is CASTGTYTNEQFF. The CDR3 region has the DNA TGCGCCAGCACCGGGACTTACACCAATGAGCAGTTCTTC.

In this sample, this clonotype turned up a few times. The chain has TRBV7-9 and TRBJ2-5; the D gene is possibly TRBD1 (5 bases). The CDR3 sequence is 11 residues long. Germline CDR1 is SEHNR and CDR2 is FQNEAQ (reference sequence). The V end lost 5 bases, the J end lost 11 bases, and 12 bases lay between the germline ends. DNA of the CDR3: TGTGCCAGCAGCCCTCTTCAGGGTCAGTACTTC. Translated: CASSPLQGQYF.

This clonotype was seen at least ten times. The genes are TRBV20-1 and TRBJ2-7; 8 bases agree with TRBD1. The germline gives CDR1 DFQATT, CDR2 SNEGSKA (reference sequence). J lost 2 bases, V lost 5 bases, and 5 bases had no gene match. This CDR3 is built from 13 residues. CDR3 DNA: TGCAGTGCTTGGGACAGGAAAACCTACGAGCAGTACTTC. Its protein product is CSAWDRKTYEQYF.

This chain links TRBV7-9 with TRBJ1-2; D gene ambiguous. The CDR3 is 13 residues long. The germline V and J ends were trimmed by 3 bases and 4 bases, with 9 bases remaining between them. Germline CDR1 reads SEHNR; CDR2 reads FQNEAQ (reference sequence). CDR3 protein: CASSLGETYGYTF. Written as DNA, the CDR3 is TGTGCCAGCAGCTTGGGAGAGACCTATGGCTACACCTTC.

The CDR3 region is CSARGRTSVYEQYF. CDR3 bases: TGCAGTGCTAGAGGCAGGACGTCTGTATACGAGCAGTACTTC. The chain has TRBV20-1 and TRBJ2-7; D call uncertain. The CDR3 loop spans 14 amino acids. V lost 1 base and J lost 4, with 14 bases in between. In germline, CDR1 is DFQATT, CDR2 SNEGSKA (reference sequence).

This chain joins TRBV7-8 and TRBJ1-1; the D gene is possibly TRBD1 (6 bases). The germline V gene encodes CDR1 SGHVS and CDR2 FQNEAQ. This CDR3 comprises 15 residues. The V and J ends lost 5 bases and 3 bases respectively, with 16 bases between them. CDR3: CASSAQGHGDTEAFF. The CDR3 DNA is TGTGCCAGCAGCGCCCAGGGGCACGGGGACACTGAAGCTTTCTTT.

The CDR3 DNA sequence: TGCAGTGCATCAGGGCCGGGACAGGGAGAATATTCACCCCTCCACTTT. Protein product: CSASGPGQGEYSPLHF. The V call is TRBV20-1, the J call TRBJ1-6; 9 bases are a match to TRBD1. The V gene end was trimmed by 6 bases and the J gene end by 8 bases; junction bases not matched to a gene: 14. The CDR3 loop spans 16 amino acids. Per the germline V gene, CDR1 is DFQATT and CDR2 is SNEGSKA (reference sequence).

This clonotype was seen a handful of times. CDR3 amino acids: CAWSTGGPGNQPQHF. In DNA form, the CDR3 reads TGTGCCTGGAGTACCGGTGGACCTGGCAATCAGCCCCAGCATTTT. This rearrangement joins TRBV30 to TRBJ1-5; the D is unclear. The CDR3 covers 15 residues. Germline lookup yields CDR1 GTSNPN and CDR2 SVGIG (reference sequence). V was clipped by 2 bases and J by 2 bases, with 13 bases between them.

This clonotype was seen ten or more times. This chain joins TRBV29-1 and TRBJ2-7; 8 nucleotides match TRBD1. The V segment lost 6 bases and the J segment 2 bases; nucleotides outside the gene matches: 6. From germline, CDR1 is SQVTM and CDR2 ANQGSEA. The CDR3 spans 13 residues. The DNA for the CDR3 is TGCAGCGTGTCGCCGGGACAGGCCTACGAGCAGTACTTC. Translated: CSVSPGQAYEQYF.

With regard to this clonotype: The junction departs from germline at one end; a sequencing error may be responsible. The chain links TRBV5-1 to TRBJ1-2; D possibly corresponds to TRBD1 (5 bases). Germline values: CDR1 SGHRS, CDR2 YFSETQ. The length of the CDR3 is 13 residues. CDR3 sequence reads: CSSSLGQYYGYTF. CDR3 nucleotides: TGCTCCAGCAGCTTGGGGCAGTACTATGGCTACACCTTC.

In this sample, this clonotype turned up many times. V usage is TRBV4-1 and J usage is TRBJ1-1, with 8 bases lining up with TRBD1. Unmatched junction bases numbered 14, after V lost 1 base and J lost 1 base. Germline V CDR1 and CDR2: MGHRA, YSYEKL. The length of the CDR3 is 19 residues. In DNA, the CDR3 is TGCGCCAGCAGCCAAGGGATTTTCAGGACAGGGACCCGGAACACTGAAGCTTTCTTT. Protein: CASSQGIFRTGTRNTEAFF.

This clonotype was seen ten or more times. V usage is TRBV29-1 and J usage is TRBJ1-4; unclear D gene. CDR1 and CDR2 (germline): SQVTM, ANQGSEA. The CDR3 is made up of 11 amino acids. The germline V and J ends were trimmed by 4 bases and 8 bases, with 8 bases remaining between them. This CDR3 reads CSVVREEKLFF. The CDR3, as DNA: TGCAGCGTTGTAAGGGAGGAAAAACTGTTTTTT. Based on the CDR3 plus reference TRBV29-1 and TRBJ1-4, the full variable domain is SAVISQKPSRDICQRGTSLTIQCQVDSQVTMMFWYRQQPGQSLTLIATANQGSEATYESGFVIDKFPISRPNLTFSTLTVSNMSPEDSSIYLCSVVREEKLFFGSGTQLSVL.

This clonotype occurred many times. The V gene is TRBV15, the J gene TRBJ2-1, with TRBD1 identical over 7 bases. Germline trimming cut 0 bases from V and 6 bases from J; bases unmatched to any gene: 5. The CDR3 has 15 amino acids. CDR1 is LNHNV and CDR2 is YYDKDF in the germline V gene (reference sequence). CDR3 protein: CATSRDPTGSNEQFF. The CDR3 DNA reads TGTGCCACCAGCAGAGATCCGACAGGGAGCAATGAGCAGTTCTTC. Full variable domain (missing parts from reference TRBV15 and TRBJ2-1): DAMVIQNPRYQVTQFGKPVTLSCSQTLNHNVMYWYQQKSSQAPKLLFHYYDKDFNNEADTPDNFQSRRPNTSFCFLDIRSPGLGDTAMYLCATSRDPTGSNEQFFGPGTRLTVL.

This clonotype showed up many times. This sequence joins TRBV5-1 and TRBJ2-3; 8 nucleotides align to TRBD1. The CDR3 is 15 amino acids. V lost 4 bases and J lost 6; bases outside the gene matches: 10. From germline, CDR1 is SGHRS and CDR2 YFSETQ. This CDR3 reads CASSRQGSLGDTQYF. CDR3 in DNA: TGCGCCAGCAGCCGACAGGGGTCCCTGGGGGATACGCAGTATTTT.

This clonotype was seen a few times. This chain links TRBV13 with TRBJ1-4; TRBD1 matches at 8 bases. Losses at the gene ends were 4 bases for V and 5 bases for J; bases not matched to a gene: 6. The CDR3 has 15 residues. Germline V gives CDR1 PRHDT, CDR2 FYEKMQ (reference sequence). The chain's CDR3 is CASSSTGAGNEKLFF. CDR3 nucleotides: TGTGCCAGCAGCTCGACAGGGGCTGGAAATGAAAAACTGTTTTTT.

This chain links TRBV5-1 with TRBJ2-7; the match to TRBD1 covers 7 bases. V was clipped by 4 bases and J by 1 base; unmatched bases: 8. The CDR3 sequence is 15 residues long. CDR1 and CDR2 (germline): SGHRS, YFSETQ. CDR3 bases: TGCGCCAGCAGCCAAGGGACAGCCCCTTCCTACGAGCAGTACTTC. It is translated as CASSQGTAPSYEQYF.